This TCR beta chain derives from a study of T cells in Graves' hyperthyroidism and ophthalmopathy. In its sample, this clonotype was seen many times. Its cognate antigen is unknown. Study-level findings and limits: Classification by a 13 V-J model distinguished ophthalmopathy from stable hyperthyroidism.

TCR beta CDR3 region amplification was performed from RNA transcripts. An initial round of RT-PCR targeting the TCR CDR3 relied on the HTBI primer set. TCRdb analysed the multiplex PCR reads with MiXCR anew, one entry per CDR3 protein. Of 700,000 or so distinct CDR3 sequences listed, roughly 15% are singletons. Disease duration was under 3 months in the ophthalmopathy patients, who also had a Clinical Activity Score of at least 3 and a NOSPECS grade of at least 4. This CDR3 contains 13 residues. Germline lookup yields CDR1 SGDLS and CDR2 YYNGEE. Between the trimmed V and J ends, which lost 2 bases and 8 bases, there was a span of 11 bases.

This rearrangement joins TRBV9 to TRBJ1-3; no clear D. The TCR sequence derives from a woman in her fifties or sixties with Graves' ophthalmopathy. The sequenced sample was blood. The CDR3 nucleotides read TGTGCCAGCAGCGTCTCGGGCGGAGACACCATATATTTT. Translated: CASSVSGGDTIYF.